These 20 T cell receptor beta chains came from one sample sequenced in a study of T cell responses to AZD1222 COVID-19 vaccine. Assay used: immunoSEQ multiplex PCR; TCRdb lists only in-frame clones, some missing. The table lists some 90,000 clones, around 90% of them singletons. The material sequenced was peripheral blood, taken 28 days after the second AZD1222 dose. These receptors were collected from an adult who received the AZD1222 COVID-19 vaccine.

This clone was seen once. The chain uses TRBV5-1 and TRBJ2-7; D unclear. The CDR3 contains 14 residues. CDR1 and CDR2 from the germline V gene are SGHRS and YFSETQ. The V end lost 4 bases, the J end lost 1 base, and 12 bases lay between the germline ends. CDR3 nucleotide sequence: TGCGCCAGCAGCATAACTCTAGGATCCTACGAGCAGTACTTC. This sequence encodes CASSITLGSYEQYF.

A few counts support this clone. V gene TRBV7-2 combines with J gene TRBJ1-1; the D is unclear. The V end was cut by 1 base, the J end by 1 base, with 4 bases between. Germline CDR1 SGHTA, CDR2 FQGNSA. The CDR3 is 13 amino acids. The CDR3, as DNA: TGTGCCAGCAGCTTAGTCGGGAACACTGAAGCTTTCTTT. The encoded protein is CASSLVGNTEAFF.

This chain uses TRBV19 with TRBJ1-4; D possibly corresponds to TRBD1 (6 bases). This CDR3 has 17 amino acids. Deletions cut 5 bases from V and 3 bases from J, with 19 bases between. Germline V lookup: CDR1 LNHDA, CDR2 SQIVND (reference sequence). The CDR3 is CASSFGTPARANEKLFF. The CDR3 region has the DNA TGTGCCAGTAGTTTCGGGACACCTGCCCGAGCTAATGAAAAACTGTTTTTT.

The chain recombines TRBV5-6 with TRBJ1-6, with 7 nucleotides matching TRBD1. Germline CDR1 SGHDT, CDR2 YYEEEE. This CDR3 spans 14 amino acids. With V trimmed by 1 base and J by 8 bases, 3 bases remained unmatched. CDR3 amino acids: CASSLNRGDSPLHF. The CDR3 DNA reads TGTGCCAGCAGCTTGAACAGGGGAGATTCACCCCTCCACTTT.

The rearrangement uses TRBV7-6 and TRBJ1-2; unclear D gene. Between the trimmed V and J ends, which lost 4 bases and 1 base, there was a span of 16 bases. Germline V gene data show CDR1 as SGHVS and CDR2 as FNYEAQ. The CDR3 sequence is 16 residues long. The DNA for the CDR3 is TGTGCCAGCAGCTCCCAGGCTGCCGGGAGTAACTATGGCTACACCTTC. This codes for CASSSQAAGSNYGYTF.

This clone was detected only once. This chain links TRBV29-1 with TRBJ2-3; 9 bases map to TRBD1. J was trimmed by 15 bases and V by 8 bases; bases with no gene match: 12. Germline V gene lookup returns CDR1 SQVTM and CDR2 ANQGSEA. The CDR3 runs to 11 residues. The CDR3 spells CSRAQGAFQYF. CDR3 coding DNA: TGCAGCAGAGCACAGGGGGCATTCCAATATTTT.

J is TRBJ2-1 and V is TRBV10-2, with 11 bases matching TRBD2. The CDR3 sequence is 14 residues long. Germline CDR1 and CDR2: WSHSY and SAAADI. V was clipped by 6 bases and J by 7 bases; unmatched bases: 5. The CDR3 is CASRLAGGGNEQFF. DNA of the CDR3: TGCGCCAGCAGGCTAGCGGGGGGAGGGAATGAGCAGTTCTTC.

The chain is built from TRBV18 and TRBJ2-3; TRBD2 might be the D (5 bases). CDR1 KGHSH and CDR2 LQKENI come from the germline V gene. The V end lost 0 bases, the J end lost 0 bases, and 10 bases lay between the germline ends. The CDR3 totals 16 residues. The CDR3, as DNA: TGTGCCAGCTCACCACCGGGGAGCGCTAGCACAGATACGCAGTATTTT. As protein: CASSPPGSASTDTQYF. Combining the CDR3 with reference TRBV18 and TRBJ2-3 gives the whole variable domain NAGVMQNPRHLVRRRGQEARLRCSPMKGHSHVYWYRQLPEEGLKFMVYLQKENIIDESGMPKERFSAEFPKEGPSILRIQQVVRGDSAAYFCASSPPGSASTDTQYFGPGTRLTVL.

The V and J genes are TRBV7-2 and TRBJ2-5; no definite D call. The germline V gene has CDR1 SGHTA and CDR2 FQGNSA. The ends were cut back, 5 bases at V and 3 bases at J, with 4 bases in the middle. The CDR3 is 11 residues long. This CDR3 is CASSPKETQYF. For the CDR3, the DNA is TGTGCCAGCAGCCCGAAAGAGACCCAGTACTTC.

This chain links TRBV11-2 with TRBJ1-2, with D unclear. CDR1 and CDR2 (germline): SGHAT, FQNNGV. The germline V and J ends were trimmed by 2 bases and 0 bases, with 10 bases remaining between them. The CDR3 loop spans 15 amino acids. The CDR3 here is CASSLLAQPNYGYTF. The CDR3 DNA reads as TGTGCCAGCAGCTTATTAGCTCAGCCTAACTATGGCTACACCTTC.

The CDR3 sequence is CASSLPGLAGGPGQFF. For the CDR3, the DNA is TGTGCCAGTAGTCTCCCGGGACTAGCGGGGGGGCCAGGGCAGTTCTTC. The chain links TRBV19 to TRBJ2-1, with 16 bases fitting TRBD2. V trimming: 5 bases; J trimming: 12 bases; junction bases outside the gene matches: 10. The CDR3 extends over 16 amino acids. Germline V gene data show CDR1 as LNHDA and CDR2 as SQIVND (reference sequence). The full variable domain, completed using reference TRBV19 and TRBJ2-1, is DGGITQSPKYLFRKEGQNVTLSCEQNLNHDAMYWYRQDPGQGLRLIYYSQIVNDFQKGDIAEGYSVSREKKESFPLTVTSAQKNPTAFYLCASSLPGLAGGPGQFFGPGTRLTVL.

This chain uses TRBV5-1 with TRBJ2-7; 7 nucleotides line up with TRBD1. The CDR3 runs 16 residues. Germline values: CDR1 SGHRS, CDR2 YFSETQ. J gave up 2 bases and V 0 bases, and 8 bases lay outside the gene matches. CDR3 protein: CASSLVGAGQAYEQYF. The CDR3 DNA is TGCGCCAGCAGCTTGGTTGGCGCAGGACAGGCCTACGAGCAGTACTTC.

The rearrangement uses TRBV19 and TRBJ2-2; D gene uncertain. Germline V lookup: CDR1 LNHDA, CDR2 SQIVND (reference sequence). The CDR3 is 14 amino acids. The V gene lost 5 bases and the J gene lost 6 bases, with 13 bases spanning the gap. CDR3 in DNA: TGTGCCAGTAGTCCCACCACCTCGGCCGGGGAGCTGTTTTTT. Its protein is CASSPTTSAGELFF.

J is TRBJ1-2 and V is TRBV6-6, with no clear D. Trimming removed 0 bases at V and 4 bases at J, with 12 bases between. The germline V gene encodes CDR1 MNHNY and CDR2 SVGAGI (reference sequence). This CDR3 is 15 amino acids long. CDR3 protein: CASSYSPTDGYGYTF. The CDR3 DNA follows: TGTGCCAGCAGTTACTCTCCTACGGACGGCTATGGCTACACCTTC.

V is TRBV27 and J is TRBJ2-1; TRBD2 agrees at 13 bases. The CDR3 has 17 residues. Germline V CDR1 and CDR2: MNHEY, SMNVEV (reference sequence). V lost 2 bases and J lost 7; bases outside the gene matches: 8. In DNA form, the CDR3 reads TGTGCCAGCAGTTTAGCCACTAGCGGGGGGGCCCGAAATGAGCAGTTCTTC. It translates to CASSLATSGGARNEQFF.

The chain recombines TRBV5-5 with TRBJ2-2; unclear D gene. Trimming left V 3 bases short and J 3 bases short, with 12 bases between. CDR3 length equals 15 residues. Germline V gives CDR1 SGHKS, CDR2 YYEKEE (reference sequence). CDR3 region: CASSSVRLDTGELFF. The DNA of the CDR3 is TGTGCCAGCAGCTCAGTGCGGTTGGACACCGGGGAGCTGTTTTTT.

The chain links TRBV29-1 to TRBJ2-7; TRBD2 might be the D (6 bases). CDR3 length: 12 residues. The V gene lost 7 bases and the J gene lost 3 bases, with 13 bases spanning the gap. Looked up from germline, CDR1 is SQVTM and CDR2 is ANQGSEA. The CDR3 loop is CSAGGNGYEQYF. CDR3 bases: TGCAGCGCCGGGGGAAATGGCTACGAGCAGTACTTC.

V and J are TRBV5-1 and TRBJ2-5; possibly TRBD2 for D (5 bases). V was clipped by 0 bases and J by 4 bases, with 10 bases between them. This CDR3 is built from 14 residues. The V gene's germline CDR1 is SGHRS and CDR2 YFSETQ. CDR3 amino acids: CASSLAAGRETQYF. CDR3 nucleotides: TGCGCCAGCAGCTTGGCCGCGGGCAGAGAGACCCAGTACTTC.

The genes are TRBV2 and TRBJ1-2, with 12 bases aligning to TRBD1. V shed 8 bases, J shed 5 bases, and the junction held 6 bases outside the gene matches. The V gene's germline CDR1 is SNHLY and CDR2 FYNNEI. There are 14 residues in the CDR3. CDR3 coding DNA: TGTGCCAGCGCGGGACAGGGGGCGAGGTATGGCTACACCTTC. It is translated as CASAGQGARYGYTF.

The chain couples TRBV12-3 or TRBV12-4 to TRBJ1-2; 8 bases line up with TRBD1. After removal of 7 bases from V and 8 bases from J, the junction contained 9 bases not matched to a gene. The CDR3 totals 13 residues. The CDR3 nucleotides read TGTGCCAGCACGCCGGACAGGGTGGGCGGCTACACCTTC. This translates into CASTPDRVGGYTF.